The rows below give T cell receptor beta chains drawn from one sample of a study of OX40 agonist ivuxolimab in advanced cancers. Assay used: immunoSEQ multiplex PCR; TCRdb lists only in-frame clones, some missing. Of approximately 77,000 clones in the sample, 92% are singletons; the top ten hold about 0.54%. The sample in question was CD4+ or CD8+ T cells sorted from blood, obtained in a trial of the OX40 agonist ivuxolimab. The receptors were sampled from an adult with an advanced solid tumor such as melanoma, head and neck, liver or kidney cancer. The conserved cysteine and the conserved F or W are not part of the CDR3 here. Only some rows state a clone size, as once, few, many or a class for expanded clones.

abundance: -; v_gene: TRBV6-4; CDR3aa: ATNPGGKLSGYT
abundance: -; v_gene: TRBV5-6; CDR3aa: ASSSGHYSNQPQH
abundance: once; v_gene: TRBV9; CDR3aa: ASSPPSGGTYEQY
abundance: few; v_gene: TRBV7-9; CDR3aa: ASSLRGRVMEEQY
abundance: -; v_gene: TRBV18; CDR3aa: ASSPQGVSEKLF
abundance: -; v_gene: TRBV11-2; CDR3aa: ASRGGIWEGLRDEQY
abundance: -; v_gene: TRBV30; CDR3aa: AWSDRGLNYGYT
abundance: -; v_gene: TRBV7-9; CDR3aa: ASSLDLAGKSSTDTQY
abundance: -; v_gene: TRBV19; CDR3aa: ASSIGASTAGNTIY
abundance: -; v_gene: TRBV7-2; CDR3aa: ASSRDRNKDTQY
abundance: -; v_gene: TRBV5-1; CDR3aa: ASSLEGFSYEQY
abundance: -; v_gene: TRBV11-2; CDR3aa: ASSFTGHSGNTIY
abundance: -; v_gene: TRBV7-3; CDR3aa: ASSPSGGRAADTQY
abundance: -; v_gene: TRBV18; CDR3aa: ASSPGHPNTEAF
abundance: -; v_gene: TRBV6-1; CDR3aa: ASSVAPNTEAF
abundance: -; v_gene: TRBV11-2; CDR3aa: ASSLKGIRMNTEAF
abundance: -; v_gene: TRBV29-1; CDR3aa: SGRLAGVRNEQF
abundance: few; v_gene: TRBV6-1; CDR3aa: ASSEAGRRYTEAF
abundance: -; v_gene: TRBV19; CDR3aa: ASSMISGSGTASYRNTEAF
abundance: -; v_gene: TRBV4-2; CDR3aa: ASSQGAGGTDTQY
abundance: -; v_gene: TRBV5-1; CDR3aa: ASSLAGTGGSGNTIY
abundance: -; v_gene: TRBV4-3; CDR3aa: ASSQNPLGTSGWTGELF
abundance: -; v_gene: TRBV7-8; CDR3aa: ASSVGQGRSQPQH
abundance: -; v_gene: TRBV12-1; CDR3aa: ASSSSASGRGGEQF
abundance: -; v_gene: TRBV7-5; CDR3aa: ARSLGGTGDEKLF
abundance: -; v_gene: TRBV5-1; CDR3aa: ASSPTGPMLIYEQY